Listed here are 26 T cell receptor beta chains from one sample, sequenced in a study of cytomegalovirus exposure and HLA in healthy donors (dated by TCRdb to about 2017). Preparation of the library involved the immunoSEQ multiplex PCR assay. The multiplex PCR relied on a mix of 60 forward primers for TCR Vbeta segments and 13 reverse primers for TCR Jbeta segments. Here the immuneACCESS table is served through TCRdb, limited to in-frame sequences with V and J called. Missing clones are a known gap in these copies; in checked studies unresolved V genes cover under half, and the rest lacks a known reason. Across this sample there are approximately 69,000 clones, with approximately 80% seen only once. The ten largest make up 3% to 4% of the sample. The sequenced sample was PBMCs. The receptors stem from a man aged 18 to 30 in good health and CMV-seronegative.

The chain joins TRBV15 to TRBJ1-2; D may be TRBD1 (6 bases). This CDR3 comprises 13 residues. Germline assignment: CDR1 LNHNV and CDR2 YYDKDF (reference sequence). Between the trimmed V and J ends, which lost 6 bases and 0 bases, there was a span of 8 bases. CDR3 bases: TGTGCCACCAGGGACAGCGCTAACTATGGCTACACCTTC. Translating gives CATRDSANYGYTF. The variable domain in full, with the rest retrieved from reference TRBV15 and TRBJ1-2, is DAMVIQNPRYQVTQFGKPVTLSCSQTLNHNVMYWYQQKSSQAPKLLFHYYDKDFNNEADTPDNFQSRRPNTSFCFLDIRSPGLGDTAMYLCATRDSANYGYTFGSGTRLTVV.

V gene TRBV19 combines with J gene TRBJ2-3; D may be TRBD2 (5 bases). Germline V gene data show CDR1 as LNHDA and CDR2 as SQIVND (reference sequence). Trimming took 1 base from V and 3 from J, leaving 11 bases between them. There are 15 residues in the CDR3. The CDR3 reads CASSIVPGLTDTQYF. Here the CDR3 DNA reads TGTGCCAGTAGTATAGTTCCGGGGTTAACAGATACGCAGTATTTT.

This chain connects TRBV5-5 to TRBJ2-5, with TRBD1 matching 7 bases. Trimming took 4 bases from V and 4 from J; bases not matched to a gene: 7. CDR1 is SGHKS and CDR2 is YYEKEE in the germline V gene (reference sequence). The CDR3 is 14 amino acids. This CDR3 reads CASSQMTGRETQYF. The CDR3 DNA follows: TGTGCCAGCAGCCAGATGACAGGGAGAGAGACCCAGTACTTC.

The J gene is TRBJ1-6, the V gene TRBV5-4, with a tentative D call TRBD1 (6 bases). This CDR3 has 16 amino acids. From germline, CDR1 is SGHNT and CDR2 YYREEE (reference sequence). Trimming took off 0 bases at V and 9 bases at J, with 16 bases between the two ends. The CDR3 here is CASSLGAGDPGSPLHF. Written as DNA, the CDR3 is TGTGCCAGCAGCTTGGGGGCAGGGGATCCGGGTTCACCCCTCCACTTT. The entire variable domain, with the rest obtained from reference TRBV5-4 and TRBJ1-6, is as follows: ETGVTQSPTHLIKTRGQQVTLRCSSQSGHNTVSWYQQALGQGPQFIFQYYREEENGRGNFPPRFSGLQFPNYSSELNVNALELDDSALYLCASSLGAGDPGSPLHFGNGTRLTVT.

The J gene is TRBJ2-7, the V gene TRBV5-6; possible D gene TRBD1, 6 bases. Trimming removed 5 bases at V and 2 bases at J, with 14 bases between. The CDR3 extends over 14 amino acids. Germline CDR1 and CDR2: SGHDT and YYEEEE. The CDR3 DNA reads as TGTGCCAGCAGAATGCAGGGGACAACCTACGAGCAGTACGTC. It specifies CASRMQGTTYEQYV.

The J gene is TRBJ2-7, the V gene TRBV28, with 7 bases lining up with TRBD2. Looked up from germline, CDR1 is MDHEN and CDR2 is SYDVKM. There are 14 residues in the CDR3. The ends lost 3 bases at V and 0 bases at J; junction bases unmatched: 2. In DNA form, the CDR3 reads TGTGCCAGCAGTTTGGGAGGGACCTCCTACGAGCAGTACTTC. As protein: CASSLGGTSYEQYF. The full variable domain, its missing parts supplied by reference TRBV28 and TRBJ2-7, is DVKVTQSSRYLVKRTGEKVFLECVQDMDHENMFWYRQDPGLGLRLIYFSYDVKMKEKGDIPEGYSVSREKKERFSLILESASTNQTSMYLCASSLGGTSYEQYFGPGTRLTVT.

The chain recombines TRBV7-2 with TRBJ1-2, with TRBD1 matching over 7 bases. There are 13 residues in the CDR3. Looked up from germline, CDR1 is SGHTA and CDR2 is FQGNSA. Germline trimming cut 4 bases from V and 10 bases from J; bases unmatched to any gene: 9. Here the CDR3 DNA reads TGTGCCAGCAGCTGGCCGGGACAGATATACTACACCTTC. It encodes CASSWPGQIYYTF.

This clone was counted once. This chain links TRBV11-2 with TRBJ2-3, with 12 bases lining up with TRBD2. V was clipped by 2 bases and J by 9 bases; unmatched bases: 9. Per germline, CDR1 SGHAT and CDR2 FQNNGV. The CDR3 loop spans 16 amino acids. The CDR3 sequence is CASSLWLAGGQGTQYF. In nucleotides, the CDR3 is TGTGCCAGCAGCTTATGGCTAGCGGGGGGGCAGGGCACGCAGTATTTT.

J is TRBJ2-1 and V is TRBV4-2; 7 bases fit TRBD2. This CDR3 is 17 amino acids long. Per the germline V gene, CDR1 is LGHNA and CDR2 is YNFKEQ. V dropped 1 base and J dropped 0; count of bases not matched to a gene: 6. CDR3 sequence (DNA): TGTGCCAGCAGCCAAGTTGTCGCGGGGGTCTCCTACAATGAGCAGTTCTTC. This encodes CASSQVVAGVSYNEQFF.

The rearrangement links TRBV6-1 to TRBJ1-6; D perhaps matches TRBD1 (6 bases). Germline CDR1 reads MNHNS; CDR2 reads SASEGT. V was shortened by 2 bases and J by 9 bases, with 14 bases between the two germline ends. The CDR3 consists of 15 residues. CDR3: CASSESGTGTSPLHF. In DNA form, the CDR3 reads TGTGCCAGCAGTGAATCGGGCACAGGGACTTCACCCCTCCACTTT.

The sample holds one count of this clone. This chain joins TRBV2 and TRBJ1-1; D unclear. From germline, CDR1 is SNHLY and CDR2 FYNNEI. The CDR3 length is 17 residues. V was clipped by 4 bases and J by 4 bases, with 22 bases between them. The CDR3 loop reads CASSGGQLRLSGTEAFF. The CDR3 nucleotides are TGTGCCAGCAGTGGCGGGCAATTAAGGCTATCGGGCACTGAAGCTTTCTTT.

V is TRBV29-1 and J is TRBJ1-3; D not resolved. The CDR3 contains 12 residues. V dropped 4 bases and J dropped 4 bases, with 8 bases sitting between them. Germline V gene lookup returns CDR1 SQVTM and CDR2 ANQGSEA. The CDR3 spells CSVVPSGNTIYF. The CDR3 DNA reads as TGCAGCGTTGTCCCATCCGGAAACACCATATATTTT.

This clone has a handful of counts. CDR3: CASSEAVHREGGYTF. CDR3 DNA: TGTGCCAGCAGTGAAGCGGTACACAGGGAGGGCGGCTACACCTTC. The chain links TRBV2 to TRBJ1-2; D might be TRBD1 (6 bases). The germline V gene has CDR1 SNHLY and CDR2 FYNNEI. Trimming pared 0 bases from V and 8 bases from J, leaving 16 bases between. The CDR3 is made up of 15 amino acids.

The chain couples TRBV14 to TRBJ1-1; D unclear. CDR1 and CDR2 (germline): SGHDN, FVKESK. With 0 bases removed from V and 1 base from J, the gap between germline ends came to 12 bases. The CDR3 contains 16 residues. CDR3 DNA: TGTGCCAGCAGCCAAGAAAGGTTAACGGGGAACACTGAAGCTTTCTTT. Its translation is CASSQERLTGNTEAFF.

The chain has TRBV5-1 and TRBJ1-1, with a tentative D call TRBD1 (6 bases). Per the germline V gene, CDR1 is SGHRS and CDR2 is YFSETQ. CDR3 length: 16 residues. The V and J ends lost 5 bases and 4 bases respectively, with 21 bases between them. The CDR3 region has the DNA TGCGCCAGCAGATCGGGGCTACAGGGAGCCCCCACTGAAGCTTTCTTT. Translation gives CASRSGLQGAPTEAFF.

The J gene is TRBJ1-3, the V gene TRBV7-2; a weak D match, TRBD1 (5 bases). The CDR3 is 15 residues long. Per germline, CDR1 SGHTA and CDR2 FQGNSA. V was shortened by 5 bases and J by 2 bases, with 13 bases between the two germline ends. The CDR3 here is CASSPKGLAGNTIYF. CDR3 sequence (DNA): TGTGCCAGCAGCCCAAAGGGGTTGGCTGGAAACACCATATATTTT. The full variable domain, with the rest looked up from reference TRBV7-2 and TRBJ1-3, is GAGVSQSPSNKVTEKGKDVELRCDPISGHTALYWYRQSLGQGLEFLIYFQGNSAPDKSGLPSDRFSAERTGGSVSTLTIQRTQQEDSAVYLCASSPKGLAGNTIYFGEGSWLTVV.

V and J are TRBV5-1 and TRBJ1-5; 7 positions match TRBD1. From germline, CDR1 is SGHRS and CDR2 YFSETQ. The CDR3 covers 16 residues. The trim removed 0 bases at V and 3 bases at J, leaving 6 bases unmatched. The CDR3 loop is CASSLGYRGTNQPQHF. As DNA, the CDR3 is TGCGCCAGCAGCTTGGGGTACAGGGGTACCAATCAGCCCCAGCATTTT.

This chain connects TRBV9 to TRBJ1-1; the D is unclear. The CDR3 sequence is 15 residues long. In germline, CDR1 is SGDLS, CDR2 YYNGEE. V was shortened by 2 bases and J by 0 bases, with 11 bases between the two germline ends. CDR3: CASSVSWRLNTEAFF. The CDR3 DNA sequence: TGTGCCAGCAGCGTTTCTTGGCGGTTGAACACTGAAGCTTTCTTT. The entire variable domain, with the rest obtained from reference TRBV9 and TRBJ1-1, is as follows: DSGVTQTPKHLITATGQRVTLRCSPRSGDLSVYWYQQSLDQGLQFLIQYYNGEERAKGNILERFSAQQFPDLHSELNLSSLELGDSALYFCASSVSWRLNTEAFFGQGTRLTVV.

CDR3 DNA sequence: TGTGCCAGCAGCGCCAACCCGGGACAGGGCTCGGCAAACTATGGCTACACCTTC. Encoded protein: CASSANPGQGSANYGYTF. The chain has TRBV5-4 and TRBJ1-2; TRBD1 matches 9 bases. There are 18 residues in the CDR3. V shed 4 bases and J 2 bases; nucleotides not matched to a gene: 15. The germline CDR1 and CDR2 sequences are SGHNT and YYREEE (reference sequence). The variable domain in full, completed from reference TRBV5-4 and TRBJ1-2, reads ETGVTQSPTHLIKTRGQQVTLRCSSQSGHNTVSWYQQALGQGPQFIFQYYREEENGRGNFPPRFSGLQFPNYSSELNVNALELDDSALYLCASSANPGQGSANYGYTFGSGTRLTVV.

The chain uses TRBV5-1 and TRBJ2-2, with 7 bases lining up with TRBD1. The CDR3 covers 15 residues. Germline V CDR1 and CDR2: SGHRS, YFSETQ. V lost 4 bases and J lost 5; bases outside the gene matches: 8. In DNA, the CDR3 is TGCGCCAGCAGCCTCAAGACAGGGTTGACCGGGGAGCTGTTTTTT. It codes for CASSLKTGLTGELFF.

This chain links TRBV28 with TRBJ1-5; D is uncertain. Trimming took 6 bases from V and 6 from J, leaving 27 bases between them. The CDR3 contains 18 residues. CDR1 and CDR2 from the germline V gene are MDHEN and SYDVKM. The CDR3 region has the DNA TGTGCCAGCAGCTTTTTCCTGACGCACAGAGAAGTAGGTCAGCCCCAGCATTTT. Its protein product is CASSFFLTHREVGQPQHF.

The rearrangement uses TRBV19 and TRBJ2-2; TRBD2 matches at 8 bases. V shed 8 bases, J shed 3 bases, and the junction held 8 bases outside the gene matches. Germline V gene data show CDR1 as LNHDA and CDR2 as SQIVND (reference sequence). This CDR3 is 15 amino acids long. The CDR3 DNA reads TGTGCCAGTTCTGCGGGGGGCCTAGACACCGGGGAGCTGTTTTTT. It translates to CASSAGGLDTGELFF.

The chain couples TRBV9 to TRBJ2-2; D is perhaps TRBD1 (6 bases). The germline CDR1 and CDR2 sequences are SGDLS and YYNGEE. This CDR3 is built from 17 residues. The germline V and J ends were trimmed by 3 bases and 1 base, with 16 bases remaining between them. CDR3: CASSASHRDRNTGELFF. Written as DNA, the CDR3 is TGTGCCAGCAGCGCCTCTCACAGGGATCGGAACACCGGGGAGCTGTTTTTT.

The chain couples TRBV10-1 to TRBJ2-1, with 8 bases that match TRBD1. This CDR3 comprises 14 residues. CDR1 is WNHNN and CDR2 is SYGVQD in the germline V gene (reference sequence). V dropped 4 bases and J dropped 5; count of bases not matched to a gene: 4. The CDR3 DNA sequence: TGCGCCAGCAGTGGGACAGGGAAAGACAATGAGCAGTTCTTC. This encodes CASSGTGKDNEQFF.

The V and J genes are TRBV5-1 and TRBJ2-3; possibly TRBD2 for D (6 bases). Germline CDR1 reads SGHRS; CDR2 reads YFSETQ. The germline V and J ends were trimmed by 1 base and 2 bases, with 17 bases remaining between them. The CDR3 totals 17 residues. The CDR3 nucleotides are TGCGCCAGCAGCTTGCCTCAACTAGCCCCCCACACAGATACGCAGTATTTT. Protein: CASSLPQLAPHTDTQYF.

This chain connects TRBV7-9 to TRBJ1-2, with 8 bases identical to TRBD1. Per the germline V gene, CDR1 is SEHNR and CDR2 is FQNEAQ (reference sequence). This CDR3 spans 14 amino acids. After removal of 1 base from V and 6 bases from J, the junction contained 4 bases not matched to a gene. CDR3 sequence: CASSLGGQGNGYTF. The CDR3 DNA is TGTGCCAGCAGCTTAGGTGGACAGGGAAATGGCTACACCTTC.